Listed below are T cell receptor beta chains from one sample, sequenced in a study of OX40 agonist ivuxolimab in advanced cancers. TCRdb's copy holds only in-frame clones and misses some; the assay was immunoSEQ multiplex PCR. Among 50,000 or so clones listed, around 77% were seen once. The sample consisted of CD4+ or CD8+ T cells sorted from blood, taken in a trial of the OX40 agonist ivuxolimab. These receptors all stem from an adult with an advanced solid tumor such as melanoma, head and neck, liver or kidney cancer. The CDR3 runs from the conserved cysteine through the conserved F or W. A D gene is named only where the DNA matches it firmly. Clone size appears in some rows only: once, few, many, or a class for an expanded clone.

j_call	cdr3_length	v_call	clone_size	d_call	cdr3_nt	cdr3_aa
TRBJ2-2	16	TRBV2	medium-sized	-	TGTGCCAGCAGGTCCCTTGGAGGACAGAACACCGGGGAGCTGTTTTTT	CASRSLGGQNTGELFF
TRBJ1-4	14	TRBV10-3	-	TRBD1	TGTGCCATCAGTGCGACAGGGGCTAATGAAAAACTGTTTTTT	CAISATGANEKLFF
TRBJ1-4	16	TRBV19	-	-	TGTGCCAGTAGTATAAGGATCGGCAGGGGCGCAGAAAAACTGTTTTTT	CASSIRIGRGAEKLFF
TRBJ1-4	16	TRBV4-1	-	-	TGCGCCAGCAGCCTAGGCCTAGTAGTAGCTAATGAAAAACTGTTTTTT	CASSLGLVVANEKLFF
TRBJ1-4	14	TRBV6-1	-	-	TGTGCCAGCAGTGTGACAGCAACTAATGAAAAACTGTTTTTT	CASSVTATNEKLFF
TRBJ1-2	15	TRBV15	-	TRBD1	TGTGCCACCAGCAGAGTGGCAGGGGGTTCGACTGGCTACACCTTC	CATSRVAGGSTGYTF
TRBJ2-7	15	TRBV7-2	-	-	TGTGCCAGCAGCCCGCGGACCATATCCCCCTACGAGCAGTACTTC	CASSPRTISPYEQYF
TRBJ2-1	15	TRBV5-1	-	TRBD1	TGCGCCAGCAGCTTGGTACAGGGGGTAGTAAATGAGCAGTTCTTC	CASSLVQGVVNEQFF
TRBJ1-5	13	TRBV6-5	-	TRBD1	TGTGCCAGCAGGGGACAGCTGAATCAGCCCCAGCATTTT	CASRGQLNQPQHF
TRBJ2-3	16	TRBV7-3	-	TRBD1	TGTGCCAGCAGCTTAAACAGGGGTGGAAGCACAGATACGCAGTATTTT	CASSLNRGGSTDTQYF
TRBJ1-6	14	TRBV6-5	-	-	TGTGCCAGCAGTTTAGGCTCCTATAATTCACCCCTCCACTTT	CASSLGSYNSPLHF
TRBJ2-3	14	TRBV5-4	-	-	TGTGCCAGCAGCTCTTCCGTTGGATCAGATACGCAGTATTTT	CASSSSVGSDTQYF
TRBJ1-2	12	TRBV7-2	-	-	TGTGCCAGCAGCTTGGTCCTCTATGGCTACACCTTC	CASSLVLYGYTF
TRBJ2-5	15	TRBV7-3	few	TRBD2	TGTGCCAGCAGCTCAGCGGGAGGAAAACAAGAGACCCAGTACTTC	CASSSAGGKQETQYF
TRBJ2-3	12	TRBV10-1	-	-	TGCGCCAGCAGTAGGAACACAGATACGCAGTATTTT	CASSRNTDTQYF
TRBJ1-5	14	TRBV10-2	-	TRBD1	TGCGCCAGCAGTCTTGGACAGGGCGCTGGGCCCCAGCATTTT	CASSLGQGAGPQHF
TRBJ2-3	15	TRBV9	once	-	TGTGCCAGCAGCGTAACTAGCACTGGCACAGATACGCAGTATTTT	CASSVTSTGTDTQYF
TRBJ2-1	11	TRBV5-1	-	-	TGCGCCAGCAGACGGTACAATGAGCAGTTCTTC	CASRRYNEQFF
TRBJ2-3	14	TRBV10-1	few	TRBD1	TGCGCCAGCTCCCGGGACAGCCGAACAGATACGCAGTATTTT	CASSRDSRTDTQYF
TRBJ2-5	14	TRBV5-1	-	-	TGCGCCAGCAGCTGGAAGGACAGAGAAGAGACCCAGTACTTC	CASSWKDREETQYF
TRBJ2-6	15	TRBV19	-	-	TGTGCCAGTACTGGGGGCTTGTCCGGGGCCAACGTCCTGACTTTC	CASTGGLSGANVLTF
TRBJ2-6	14	TRBV2	-	-	TGTGCCAGCAGTATTATGGCTGGGGCCAACGTCCTGACTTTC	CASSIMAGANVLTF
TRBJ2-3	13	TRBV18	-	TRBD2	TGTGCCAGCTCGGCGGGAGGGCCAGATACGCAGTATTTT	CASSAGGPDTQYF
TRBJ2-7	11	TRBV21-1	-	-	TGTGCCAGCAGCAAAGTTATCGAGCAGTACTTC	CASSKVIEQYF
TRBJ2-7	14	TRBV11-2	-	-	TGTGCCAGCAGGAAACTGGGACAAACCTACGAGCAGTACTTC	CASRKLGQTYEQYF
TRBJ1-2	14	TRBV2	-	-	TGTGCCAGCAGCCCGGAGAGGGCGGCCTATGGCTACACCTTC	CASSPERAAYGYTF
TRBJ2-7	16	TRBV5-1	-	-	TGCGCCAGCAGCGTCCAACTAGCAACTACGCAGGGCGAGCAGTACTTC	CASSVQLATTQGEQYF
TRBJ2-7	14	TRBV19	-	-	TGTGCCAGTAGTATAGGCCGGGGAACCTACGAGCAGTACTTC	CASSIGRGTYEQYF
TRBJ1-5	12	TRBV6-6	-	-	TGTGCCAGCAGTTACTCGAGGCAGCCCCAGCATTTT	CASSYSRQPQHF
TRBJ2-3	14	TRBV2	medium-sized	TRBD2	TGTGCCAGCGGTCGGACTAGCAGCACAGATACGCAGTATTTT	CASGRTSSTDTQYF
TRBJ1-4	13	TRBV5-4	few	TRBD1	TGTGCCAGCAGAAGGGGACAGGAGGAAAAACTGTTTTTT	CASRRGQEEKLFF
TRBJ1-2	14	TRBV27	-	TRBD1	TGTGCCAGCAGACAAACAGGGGGCGGCTATGGCTACACCTTC	CASRQTGGGYGYTF
TRBJ2-5	12	TRBV28	-	-	TGTGCCACCGTCCAGGGTACCCAGACCCAGTACTTC	CATVQGTQTQYF
TRBJ1-5	14	TRBV6-1	-	-	TGTGCCAGCATGGCGGCTTATGGCAATCAGCCCCAGCATTTT	CASMAAYGNQPQHF
TRBJ2-3	15	TRBV15	-	-	TGTGCCACCAGCACCGCTAGACTAGGCACAGATACGCAGTATTTT	CATSTARLGTDTQYF
TRBJ2-7	14	TRBV2	-	TRBD2	TGTGCCAGCAGTGTGACCGCGGGAGGACCCGAGCAGTACTTC	CASSVTAGGPEQYF
TRBJ1-2	15	TRBV27	once	TRBD1	TGTGCCAGCAGTGAGAGACAGGGCCGTCGATATGGCTACACCTTC	CASSERQGRRYGYTF
TRBJ2-1	18	TRBV9	-	TRBD2	TGTGCCAGCAGCGTAGAGGCGGCGGGAGGGAGCTCCTACAATGAGCAGTTCTTC	CASSVEAAGGSSYNEQFF
TRBJ2-7	13	TRBV7-3	-	-	TGTGCCAGCAGCCGGGACTCCTATTACGAGCAGTACTTC	CASSRDSYYEQYF
TRBJ2-7	14	TRBV18	-	-	TGTGCCAGCTCAGGACCGCAGAGCTCCTACGAGCAGTACTTC	CASSGPQSSYEQYF
TRBJ2-3	15	TRBV28	-	-	TGTGCCAGCAGTCCCCCGAGGGCGCTGGGAGATACGCAGTATTTT	CASSPPRALGDTQYF
TRBJ2-6	13	TRBV5-4	-	-	TGTGCCAGCAGCTTTGCTGGGGCCAACGTCCTGACTTTC	CASSFAGANVLTF
TRBJ1-2	14	TRBV30	once	TRBD1	TGTGCCTGGAAACGACAGGGCCCGGTTGTTGGCTACACCTTC	CAWKRQGPVVGYTF
TRBJ2-7	13	TRBV11-3	-	-	TGTGCCAGCAGCTTAGGTTTCTTAGATGAGCAGTACTTC	CASSLGFLDEQYF
TRBJ1-6	14	TRBV28	-	TRBD1	TGTGCCAGCAGCCGCCGGACAGGGCCCTCACCCCTCCACTTT	CASSRRTGPSPLHF
TRBJ2-7	16	TRBV7-6	-	-	TGTGCCAGCAGCTTAGCGGGGGGCCGGCTCTCCTACGAGCAGTACTTC	CASSLAGGRLSYEQYF
TRBJ1-2	15	TRBV11-2	-	TRBD1	TGTGCCAGCAGCTTCACGGGACAGGGGGACTATGGCTACACCTTC	CASSFTGQGDYGYTF
TRBJ1-1	15	TRBV18	-	TRBD1	TGTGCCAGCTCACCAGGGACAGGGGGTTACACTGAAGCTTTCTTT	CASSPGTGGYTEAFF
TRBJ1-4	17	TRBV28	-	-	TGTGCCAGCAGTACACCGGGCATAGGGAGTTCTAATGAAAAACTGTTTTTT	CASSTPGIGSSNEKLFF
TRBJ1-1	13	TRBV2	-	-	TGTGCCAGCAGGTCACAGGGGAACACTGAAGCTTTCTTT	CASRSQGNTEAFF
TRBJ2-4	15	TRBV28	-	-	TGTGCCAGCAGTTTATCAGGCACAGGGAGGGACATTCAGTACTTC	CASSLSGTGRDIQYF